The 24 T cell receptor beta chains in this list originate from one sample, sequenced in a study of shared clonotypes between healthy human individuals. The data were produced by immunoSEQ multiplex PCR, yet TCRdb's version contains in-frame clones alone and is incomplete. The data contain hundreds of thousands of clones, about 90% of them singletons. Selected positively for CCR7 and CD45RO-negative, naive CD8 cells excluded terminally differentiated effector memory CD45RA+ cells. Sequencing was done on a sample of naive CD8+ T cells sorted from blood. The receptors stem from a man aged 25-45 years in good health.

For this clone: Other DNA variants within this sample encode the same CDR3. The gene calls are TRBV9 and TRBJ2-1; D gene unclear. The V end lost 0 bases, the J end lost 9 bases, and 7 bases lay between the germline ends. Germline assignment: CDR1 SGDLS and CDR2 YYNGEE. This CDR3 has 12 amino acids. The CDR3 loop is CASSVEEGEQFF. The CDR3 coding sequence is TGTGCCAGCAGCGTAGAGGAAGGTGAGCAGTTCTTC.

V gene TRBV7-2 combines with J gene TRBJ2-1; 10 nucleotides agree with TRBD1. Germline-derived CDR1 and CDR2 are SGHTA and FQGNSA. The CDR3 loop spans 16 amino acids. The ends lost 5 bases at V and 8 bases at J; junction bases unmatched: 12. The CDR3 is CASSHAMTGGIDEQFF. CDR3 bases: TGTGCCAGCAGCCATGCGATGACAGGGGGCATCGATGAGCAGTTCTTC.

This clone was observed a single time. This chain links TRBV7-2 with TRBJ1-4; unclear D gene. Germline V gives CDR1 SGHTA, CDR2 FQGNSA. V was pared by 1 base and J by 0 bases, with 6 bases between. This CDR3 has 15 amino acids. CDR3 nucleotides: TGTGCCAGCAGCTTAGGTACCGCAACTAATGAAAAACTGTTTTTT. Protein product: CASSLGTATNEKLFF. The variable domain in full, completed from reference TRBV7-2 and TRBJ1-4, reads GAGVSQSPSNKVTEKGKDVELRCDPISGHTALYWYRQSLGQGLEFLIYFQGNSAPDKSGLPSDRFSAERTGGSVSTLTIQRTQQEDSAVYLCASSLGTATNEKLFFGSGTQLSVL.

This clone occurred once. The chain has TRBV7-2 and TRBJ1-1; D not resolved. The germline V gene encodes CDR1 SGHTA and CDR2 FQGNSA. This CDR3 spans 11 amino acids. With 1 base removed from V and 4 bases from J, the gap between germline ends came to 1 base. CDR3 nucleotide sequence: TGTGCCAGCAGCTTAGGCACTGAAGCTTTCTTT. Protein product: CASSLGTEAFF.

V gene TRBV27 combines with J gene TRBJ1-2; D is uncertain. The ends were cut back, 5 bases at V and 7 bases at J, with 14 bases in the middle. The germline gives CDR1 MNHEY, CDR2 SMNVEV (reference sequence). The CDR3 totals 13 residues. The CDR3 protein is CASSLTRMAGYTF. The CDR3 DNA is TGTGCCAGCAGTCTCACCAGGATGGCTGGCTACACCTTC.

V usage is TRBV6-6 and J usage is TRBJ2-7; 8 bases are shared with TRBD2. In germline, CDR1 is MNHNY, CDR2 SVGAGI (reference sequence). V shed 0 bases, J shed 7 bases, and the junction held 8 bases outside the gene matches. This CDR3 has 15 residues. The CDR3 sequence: CASSYSEREMGEQYF. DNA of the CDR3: TGTGCCAGCAGTTACTCAGAGCGGGAGATGGGGGAGCAGTACTTC.

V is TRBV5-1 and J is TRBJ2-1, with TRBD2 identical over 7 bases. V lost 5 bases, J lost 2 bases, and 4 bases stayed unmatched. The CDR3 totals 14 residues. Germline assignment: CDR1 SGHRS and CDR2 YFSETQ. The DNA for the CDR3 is TGCGCCAGCAGGGGCGGGAGCACCTACAATGAGCAGTTCTTC. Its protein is CASRGGSTYNEQFF. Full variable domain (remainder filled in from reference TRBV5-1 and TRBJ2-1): KAGVTQTPRYLIKTRGQQVTLSCSPISGHRSVSWYQQTPGQGLQFLFEYFSETQRNKGNFPGRFSGRQFSNSRSEMNVSTLELGDSALYLCASRGGSTYNEQFFGPGTRLTVL.

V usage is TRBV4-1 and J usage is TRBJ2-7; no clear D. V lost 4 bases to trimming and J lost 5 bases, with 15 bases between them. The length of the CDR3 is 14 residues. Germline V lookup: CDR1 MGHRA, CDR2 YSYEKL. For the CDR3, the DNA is TGCGCCAGCAGCCTGACGACCCCAGGACACGAGCAGTACTTC. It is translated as CASSLTTPGHEQYF.

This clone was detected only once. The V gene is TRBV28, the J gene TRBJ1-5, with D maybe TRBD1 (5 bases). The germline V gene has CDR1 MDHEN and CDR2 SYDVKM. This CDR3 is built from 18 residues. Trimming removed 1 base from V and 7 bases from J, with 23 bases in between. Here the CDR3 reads CASSLLGVWYWREQPQHF. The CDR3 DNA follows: TGTGCCAGCAGTTTATTGGGGGTTTGGTATTGGAGGGAGCAGCCCCAGCATTTT. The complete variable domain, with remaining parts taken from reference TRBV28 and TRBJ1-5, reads DVKVTQSSRYLVKRTGEKVFLECVQDMDHENMFWYRQDPGLGLRLIYFSYDVKMKEKGDIPEGYSVSREKKERFSLILESASTNQTSMYLCASSLLGVWYWREQPQHFGDGTRLSIL.

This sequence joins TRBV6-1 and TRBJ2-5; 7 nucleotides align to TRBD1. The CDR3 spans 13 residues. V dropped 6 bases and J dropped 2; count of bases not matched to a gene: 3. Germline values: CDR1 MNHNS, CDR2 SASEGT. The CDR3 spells CASRGDSQETQYF. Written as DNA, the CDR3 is TGTGCCAGCAGGGGGGACAGTCAAGAGACCCAGTACTTC.

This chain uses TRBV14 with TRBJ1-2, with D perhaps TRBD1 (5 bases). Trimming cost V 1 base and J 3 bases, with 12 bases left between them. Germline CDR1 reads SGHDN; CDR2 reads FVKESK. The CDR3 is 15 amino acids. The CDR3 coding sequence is TGTGCCAGCAGCCAAGTGCAAGGGGACGACTATGGCTACACCTTC. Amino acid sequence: CASSQVQGDDYGYTF.

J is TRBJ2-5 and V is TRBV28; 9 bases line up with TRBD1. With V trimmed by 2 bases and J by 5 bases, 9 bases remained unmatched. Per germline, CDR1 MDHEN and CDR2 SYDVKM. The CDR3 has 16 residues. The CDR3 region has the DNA TGTGCCAGCAGTTTAATATGGGACAGGGTAGGGGAGACCCAGTACTTC. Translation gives CASSLIWDRVGETQYF. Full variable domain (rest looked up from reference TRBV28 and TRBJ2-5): DVKVTQSSRYLVKRTGEKVFLECVQDMDHENMFWYRQDPGLGLRLIYFSYDVKMKEKGDIPEGYSVSREKKERFSLILESASTNQTSMYLCASSLIWDRVGETQYFGPGTRLLVL.

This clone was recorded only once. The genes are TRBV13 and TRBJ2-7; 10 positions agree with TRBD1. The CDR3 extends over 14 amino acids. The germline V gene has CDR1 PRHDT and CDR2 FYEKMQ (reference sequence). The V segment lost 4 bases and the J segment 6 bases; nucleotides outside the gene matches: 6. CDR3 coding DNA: TGTGCCAGCAGCTCCGGGACAGGGGAATCCGAGCAGTACTTC. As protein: CASSSGTGESEQYF.

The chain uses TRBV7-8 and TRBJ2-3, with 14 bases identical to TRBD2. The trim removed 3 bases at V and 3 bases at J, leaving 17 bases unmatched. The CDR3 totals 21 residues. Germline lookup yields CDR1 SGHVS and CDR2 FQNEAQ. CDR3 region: CASSFPKGEGLAGERTDTQYF. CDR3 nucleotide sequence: TGTGCCAGCAGCTTTCCCAAGGGCGAGGGACTAGCGGGAGAGAGGACAGATACGCAGTATTTT.

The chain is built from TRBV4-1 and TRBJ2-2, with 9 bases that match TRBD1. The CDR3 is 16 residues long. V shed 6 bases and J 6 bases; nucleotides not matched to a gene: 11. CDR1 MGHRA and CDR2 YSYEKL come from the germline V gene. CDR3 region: CASRWPGQGFAGELFF. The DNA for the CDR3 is TGCGCCAGCAGATGGCCGGGACAGGGATTCGCCGGGGAGCTGTTTTTT.

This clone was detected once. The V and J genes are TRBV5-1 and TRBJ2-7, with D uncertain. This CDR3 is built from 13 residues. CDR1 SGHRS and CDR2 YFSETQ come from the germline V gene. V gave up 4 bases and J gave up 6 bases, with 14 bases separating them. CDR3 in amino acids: CASSPTGFREQYF. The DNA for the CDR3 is TGCGCCAGCAGCCCGACCGGCTTCCGCGAGCAGTACTTC.

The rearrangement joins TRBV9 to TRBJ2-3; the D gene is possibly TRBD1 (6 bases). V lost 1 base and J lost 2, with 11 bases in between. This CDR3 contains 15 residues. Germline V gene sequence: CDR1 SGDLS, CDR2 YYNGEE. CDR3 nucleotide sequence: TGTGCCAGCAGCGTAACGGGACACCTCACAGATACGCAGTATTTT. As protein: CASSVTGHLTDTQYF.

DNA for the CDR3: TGCGCCAGCAGTGATGGGAGGGACGAGCAGTACTTC. Its translation is CASSDGRDEQYF. The V and J genes are TRBV10-1 and TRBJ2-7; TRBD2 agrees at 7 bases. From germline, CDR1 is WNHNN and CDR2 SYGVQD (reference sequence). Trimming cost V 3 bases and J 5 bases; bases outside gene matches: 1. This CDR3 contains 12 residues.

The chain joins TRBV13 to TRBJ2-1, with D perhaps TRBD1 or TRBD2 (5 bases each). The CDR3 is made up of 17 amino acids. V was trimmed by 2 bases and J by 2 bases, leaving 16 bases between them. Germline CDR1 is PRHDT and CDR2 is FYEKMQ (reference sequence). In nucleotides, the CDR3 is TGTGCCAGCAGCTTAAACATCCGGGACGGCCCCTACAATGAGCAGTTCTTC. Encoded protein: CASSLNIRDGPYNEQFF. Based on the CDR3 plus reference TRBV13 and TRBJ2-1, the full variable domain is AAGVIQSPRHLIKEKRETATLKCYPIPRHDTVYWYQQGPGQDPQFLISFYEKMQSDKGSIPDRFSAQQFSDYHSELNMSSLELGDSALYFCASSLNIRDGPYNEQFFGPGTRLTVL.

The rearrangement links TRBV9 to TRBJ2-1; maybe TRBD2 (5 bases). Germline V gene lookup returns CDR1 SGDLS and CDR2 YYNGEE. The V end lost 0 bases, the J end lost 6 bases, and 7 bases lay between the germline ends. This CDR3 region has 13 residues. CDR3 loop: CASSVGGINEQFF. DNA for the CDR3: TGTGCCAGCAGCGTAGGAGGGATCAATGAGCAGTTCTTC.

The CDR3 loop reads CASSPDRGGPNEQFF. DNA for the CDR3: TGTGCCAGCTCACCAGACAGGGGAGGGCCGAATGAGCAGTTCTTC. The chain combines TRBV18 with TRBJ2-1, with D perhaps TRBD1 (8 bases). Germline-derived CDR1 and CDR2 are KGHSH and LQKENI. V lost 2 bases and J lost 7, with 15 bases in between. The CDR3 runs to 15 residues.

CDR3 sequence reads: CASSSEDRAYEQYF. As DNA, the CDR3 is TGCGCCAGCAGCTCTGAGGACAGAGCCTACGAGCAGTACTTC. The V call is TRBV5-1, the J call TRBJ2-7; perhaps TRBD1 as D (6 bases). Looked up from germline, CDR1 is SGHRS and CDR2 is YFSETQ. The CDR3 is 14 residues long. V lost 3 bases, J lost 2 bases, and 12 bases lay in between.

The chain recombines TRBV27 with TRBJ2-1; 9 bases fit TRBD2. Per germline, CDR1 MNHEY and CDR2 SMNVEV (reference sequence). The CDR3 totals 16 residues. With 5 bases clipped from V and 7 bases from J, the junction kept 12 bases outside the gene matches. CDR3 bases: TGTGCCAGCAGTGTAAATGCGGGAGGGCCTTTTAATGAGCAGTTCTTC. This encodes CASSVNAGGPFNEQFF.

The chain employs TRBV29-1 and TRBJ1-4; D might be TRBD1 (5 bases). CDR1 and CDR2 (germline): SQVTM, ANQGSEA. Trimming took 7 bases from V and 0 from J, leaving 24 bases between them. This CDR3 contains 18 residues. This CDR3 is CSALRPIDRSSTNEKLFF. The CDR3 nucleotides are TGCAGCGCCTTACGCCCCATCGACAGAAGTTCAACTAATGAAAAACTGTTTTTT. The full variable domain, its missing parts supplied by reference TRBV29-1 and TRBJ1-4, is SAVISQKPSRDICQRGTSLTIQCQVDSQVTMMFWYRQQPGQSLTLIATANQGSEATYESGFVIDKFPISRPNLTFSTLTVSNMSPEDSSIYLCSALRPIDRSSTNEKLFFGSGTQLSVL.